The 11 T cell receptor beta chains given below trace back to one sample, sequenced in a study of blood T cell repertoires in COVID-19. Sequencing used immunoSEQ multiplex PCR; TCRdb keeps in-frame clones, though not all of them. The table has about 200,000 clones, approximately 85% seen once. The sample consisted of PBMCs or T cells enriched from blood (not recorded which). The receptors here all came from a man between 35 and 55 years old with acute COVID-19.

The chain combines TRBV12-1 with TRBJ2-7; the table assigns TRBD2, which was not confirmed against the DNA. TRBV12-1 counts as a pseudogene. The CDR3 extends over 14 amino acids. CDR3: CASSHRGKGSEQYF. CDR3 DNA: TGTGCCAGCAGCCACCGGGGGAAGGGTTCCGAGCAGTACTTC.

V and J are TRBV19 and TRBJ1-5; TRBD1 might be the D (6 bases). Trimming stripped 9 bases from V and 0 bases from J, with 15 bases between. Germline V gives CDR1 LNHDA, CDR2 SQIVND (reference sequence). This CDR3 spans 15 amino acids. CDR3 nucleotides: TGTGCCAGCCAAGGGACACCTTATAGCAATCAGCCCCAGCATTTT. It codes for CASQGTPYSNQPQHF. The complete variable domain, with remaining parts taken from reference TRBV19 and TRBJ1-5, reads DGGITQSPKYLFRKEGQNVTLSCEQNLNHDAMYWYRQDPGQGLRLIYYSQIVNDFQKGDIAEGYSVSREKKESFPLTVTSAQKNPTAFYLCASQGTPYSNQPQHFGDGTRLSIL.

The J gene is TRBJ1-4, the V gene TRBV19, with D possibly matching TRBD1 (5 bases). Trimming removed 1 base at V and 5 bases at J, with 8 bases between. CDR3 length: 14 residues. Germline V gene lookup returns CDR1 LNHDA and CDR2 SQIVND (reference sequence). In DNA form, the CDR3 reads TGTGCCAGTAGTATAGGACAGCTAAATGAAAAACTGTTTTTT. Translated: CASSIGQLNEKLFF.

This clone was picked up a small number of times. This chain's CDR3 is CASSSTPGQGSEAFF. The DNA for the CDR3 is TGTGCCAGCTCATCGACCCCGGGACAGGGCTCTGAAGCTTTCTTT. This sequence joins TRBV18 and TRBJ1-1, with 9 bases matching TRBD1. CDR3 length: 15 residues. CDR1 is KGHSH and CDR2 is LQKENI in the germline V gene. The V and J ends lost 5 bases and 6 bases, in that order; junction bases with no gene match: 10. Filled out from reference TRBV18 and TRBJ1-1, the complete variable domain reads NAGVMQNPRHLVRRRGQEARLRCSPMKGHSHVYWYRQLPEEGLKFMVYLQKENIIDESGMPKERFSAEFPKEGPSILRIQQVVRGDSAAYFCASSSTPGQGSEAFFGQGTRLTVV.

The rearrangement uses TRBV11-2 and TRBJ1-1; 7 bases fit TRBD1. In germline, CDR1 is SGHAT, CDR2 FQNNGV. The CDR3 sequence is 13 residues long. J gave up 3 bases and V 5 bases, and 3 bases lay outside the gene matches. The CDR3 protein is CASSGTVYTEAFF. The CDR3 region has the DNA TGTGCCAGCAGCGGGACAGTATACACTGAAGCTTTCTTT.

The rearrangement links TRBV9 to TRBJ2-7; 10 positions match TRBD1. CDR1 and CDR2 (germline): SGDLS, YYNGEE. Trimming cost V 3 bases and J 5 bases; bases outside gene matches: 2. This CDR3 contains 13 residues. CDR3 DNA sequence: TGTGCCAGCAGCGGACAGGGGGCGAACGAGCAGTACTTC. Translating gives CASSGQGANEQYF.

This clone occurred once. The chain recombines TRBV28 with TRBJ2-5; 7 positions match TRBD2. Germline trimming cut 8 bases from V and 5 bases from J; bases unmatched to any gene: 5. The length of the CDR3 is 12 residues. Germline V lookup: CDR1 MDHEN, CDR2 SYDVKM. In nucleotides, the CDR3 is TGTGCCAGCGCCCTGGGGGGGGAGACCCAGTACTTC. Protein product: CASALGGETQYF. Full variable domain (outside the CDR3, taken from reference TRBV28 and TRBJ2-5): DVKVTQSSRYLVKRTGEKVFLECVQDMDHENMFWYRQDPGLGLRLIYFSYDVKMKEKGDIPEGYSVSREKKERFSLILESASTNQTSMYLCASALGGETQYFGPGTRLLVL.

The rearrangement joins TRBV6-5 to TRBJ1-5; TRBD1 aligns across 7 bases. The CDR3 runs 15 residues. The V gene's germline CDR1 is MNHEY and CDR2 SVGAGI. V shed 7 bases and J 4 bases; nucleotides not matched to a gene: 10. The CDR3 here is CASKRKGTANQPQHF. CDR3 bases: TGTGCCAGCAAAAGAAAAGGGACAGCAAATCAGCCCCAGCATTTT.

V usage is TRBV30 and J usage is TRBJ1-2; 9 bases line up with TRBD1. With 4 bases clipped from V and 7 bases from J, the junction kept 1 base outside the gene matches. Germline CDR1 reads GTSNPN; CDR2 reads SVGIG (reference sequence). CDR3 length equals 11 residues. The CDR3 DNA is TGTGCCTGGAACAGGGGGCTTGGCTACACCTTC. Translating gives CAWNRGLGYTF.

The chain is built from TRBV29-1 and TRBJ2-5; 7 bases are shared with TRBD1. With 6 bases clipped from V and 1 base from J, the junction kept 2 bases outside the gene matches. Germline assignment: CDR1 SQVTM and CDR2 ANQGSEA. The CDR3 extends over 12 amino acids. The CDR3 DNA is TGCAGCGTATCAGGGGGCCAAGAGACCCAGTACTTC. Its protein product is CSVSGGQETQYF.

The gene calls are TRBV28 and TRBJ1-1, with D unclear. CDR3 length equals 12 residues. Trimming cost V 6 bases and J 4 bases, with 9 bases left between them. Looked up from germline, CDR1 is MDHEN and CDR2 is SYDVKM. CDR3 coding DNA: TGTGCCAGCAGCCCATCGGGCACTGAAGCTTTCTTT. This encodes CASSPSGTEAFF. The whole variable domain, filled in from reference TRBV28 and TRBJ1-1, reads DVKVTQSSRYLVKRTGEKVFLECVQDMDHENMFWYRQDPGLGLRLIYFSYDVKMKEKGDIPEGYSVSREKKERFSLILESASTNQTSMYLCASSPSGTEAFFGQGTRLTVV.